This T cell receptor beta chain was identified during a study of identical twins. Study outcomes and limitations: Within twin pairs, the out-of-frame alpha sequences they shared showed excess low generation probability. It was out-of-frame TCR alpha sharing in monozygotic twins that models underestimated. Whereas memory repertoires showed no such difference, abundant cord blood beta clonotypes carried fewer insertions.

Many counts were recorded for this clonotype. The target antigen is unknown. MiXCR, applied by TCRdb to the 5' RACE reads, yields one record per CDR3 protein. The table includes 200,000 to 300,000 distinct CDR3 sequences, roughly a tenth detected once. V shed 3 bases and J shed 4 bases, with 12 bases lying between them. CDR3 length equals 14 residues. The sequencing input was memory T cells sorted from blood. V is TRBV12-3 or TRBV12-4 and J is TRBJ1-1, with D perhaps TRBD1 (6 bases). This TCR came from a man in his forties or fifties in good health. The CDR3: CASSFGGAITEAFF. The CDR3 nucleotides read TGTGCCAGCAGTTTCGGGGGGGCCATCACTGAAGCTTTCTTT.